A single sample is the source of the 26 T cell receptor beta chains below, sequenced in a study of T cell repertoires in cytomegalovirus infection. Their antigen targets remain unknown. From the reads, TCRdb called clonotypes with MiXCR, one entry per CDR3 protein. The sample yields approximately 150,000 distinct CDR3 sequences, less than 25% seen once. Source: CD8+ T cells from cultured PBMCs, taken from culture after CMV antigen stimulation. The receptors here all came from a human donor in good health (CMV status not recorded). Some clones in this sample may be carry-over from other donors' samples.

The CDR3 DNA reads as TGTGCCAGCTCCGGACAGAGCTCTGGAAACACCATATATTTT. It yields the protein CASSGQSSGNTIYF. The chain carries TRBV7-6 and TRBJ1-3, with D perhaps matching TRBD1 (6 bases). The CDR3 is 14 residues long. The V and J ends lost 8 bases and 0 bases respectively, with 11 bases between them. In germline, CDR1 is SGHVS, CDR2 FNYEAQ.

The chain uses TRBV20-1 and TRBJ2-1, with 8 positions matching TRBD2. CDR1 is DFQATT and CDR2 is SNEGSKA in the germline V gene (reference sequence). Unmatched junction bases numbered 12, after V lost 3 bases and J lost 8 bases. The CDR3 runs to 15 residues. The CDR3 region is CSASFASGFVYEQFF. The CDR3 DNA follows: TGCAGTGCTAGTTTCGCTAGCGGGTTTGTCTATGAGCAGTTCTTC.

The table lists this clonotype with a few counts. The rearrangement links TRBV7-9 to TRBJ2-3; TRBD2 aligns across 10 bases. The length of the CDR3 is 16 residues. The junction had 7 bases not matched to a gene; V was cut back by 5 bases and J by 2 bases. The germline CDR1 and CDR2 sequences are SEHNR and FQNEAQ (reference sequence). CDR3 loop: CASSRGTSDNTDTQYF. The CDR3 coding sequence is TGTGCCAGCAGCCGCGGGACTAGCGACAACACAGATACGCAGTATTTT. The variable domain in full, with the rest retrieved from reference TRBV7-9 and TRBJ2-3, is DTGVSQNPRHKITKRGQNVTFRCDPISEHNRLYWYRQTLGQGPEFLTYFQNEAQLEKSRLLSDRFSAERPKGSFSTLEIQRTEQGDSAMYLCASSRGTSDNTDTQYFGPGTRLTVL.

The chain is built from TRBV5-4 and TRBJ1-1; TRBD1 is a possible D gene (6 bases). The CDR3 extends over 15 amino acids. Trimming shortened V by 0 bases and J by 0 bases, and 9 bases separated the two germline ends. The germline V gene encodes CDR1 SGHNT and CDR2 YYREEE (reference sequence). CDR3 residues: CASSLGDTVNTEAFF. In DNA, the CDR3 is TGTGCCAGCAGCTTGGGGGACACCGTGAACACTGAAGCTTTCTTT.

This clonotype was observed a handful of times. The chain couples TRBV29-1 to TRBJ1-2, with D possibly TRBD1 on 6 matching bases. Between the trimmed V and J ends, which lost 6 bases and 8 bases, there was a span of 25 bases. Germline V lookup: CDR1 SQVTM, CDR2 ANQGSEA. This CDR3 is 15 amino acids long. CDR3 DNA: TGCAGCGTGACAGAACGGGGGGCGGTCCTGGGAGGCTACACCTTC. Amino acids: CSVTERGAVLGGYTF.

This clonotype was detected only a few times. The rearrangement links TRBV4-3 to TRBJ2-2, with unresolved D. The CDR3 loop spans 15 amino acids. Trimming removed 0 bases from V and 5 bases from J, with 10 bases in between. The germline V gene has CDR1 LGHNA and CDR2 YSLEER. CDR3 DNA sequence: TGCGCCAGCAGCCAAGACCCAGTAGGTACCGGGGAGCTGTTTTTT. Residues: CASSQDPVGTGELFF.

J is TRBJ2-1 and V is TRBV9; no reliable D call. The germline V gene encodes CDR1 SGDLS and CDR2 YYNGEE. V was trimmed by 0 bases and J by 0 bases, leaving 10 bases between them. The CDR3 is 16 amino acids. CDR3 protein: CASSVDAEPSYNEQFF. The CDR3 DNA reads TGTGCCAGCAGCGTAGATGCAGAGCCCTCCTACAATGAGCAGTTCTTC.

V and J are TRBV12-3 or TRBV12-4 and TRBJ1-3, with D unresolved. Trimming removed 2 bases at V and 4 bases at J, with 15 bases between. The CDR3 consists of 16 residues. The CDR3 DNA sequence: TGTGCCAGCAGTTTAAACCCTCGGGCCGGGGGAAACACCATATATTTT. This gives the protein CASSLNPRAGGNTIYF.

This clonotype occurred many times. The V gene is TRBV7-2, the J gene TRBJ1-2; weak D call: TRBD1 (5 bases). This CDR3 comprises 11 residues. V was shortened by 4 bases and J by 8 bases, with 8 bases between the two germline ends. In germline, CDR1 is SGHTA, CDR2 FQGNSA. CDR3 coding DNA: TGTGCCAGCAGCTACGGGGGAGGCTACACCTTC. Its protein product is CASSYGGGYTF.

This clonotype was seen a few times. The rearrangement links TRBV19 to TRBJ1-1; D might be TRBD1 (6 bases). This CDR3 contains 13 residues. The V gene lost 3 bases and the J gene lost 1 base, with 6 bases spanning the gap. Germline assignment: CDR1 LNHDA and CDR2 SQIVND (reference sequence). The CDR3 is CASSMGANTEAFF. The CDR3 DNA is TGTGCCAGTAGTATGGGGGCGAACACTGAAGCTTTCTTT.

This clonotype was counted at least ten times. This chain connects TRBV7-9 to TRBJ2-5, with D unclear. V lost 2 bases, J lost 3 bases, and 10 bases lay in between. This CDR3 has 14 residues. In germline, CDR1 is SEHNR, CDR2 FQNEAQ (reference sequence). CDR3 nucleotides: TGTGCCAGCAGCTTATATGAGAGTGAAGAGACCCAGTACTTC. Translated: CASSLYESEETQYF.

The table lists this clonotype with a few counts. V and J are TRBV29-1 and TRBJ2-6, with D perhaps matching TRBD2 (5 bases). V lost 2 bases, J lost 8 bases, and 10 bases lay in between. The CDR3 spans 13 residues. Germline V lookup: CDR1 SQVTM, CDR2 ANQGSEA. CDR3 DNA sequence: TGCAGCGTTGAACCTCGAGGGACCAACGTCCTGACTTTC. Protein: CSVEPRGTNVLTF.

The chain couples TRBV13 to TRBJ1-4; 7 bases match TRBD1. V was pared by 4 bases and J by 6 bases, with 8 bases of the junction left unmatched. CDR1 PRHDT and CDR2 FYEKMQ come from the germline V gene (reference sequence). The length of the CDR3 is 15 residues. CDR3 bases: TGTGCCAGCAGCTCCAGACAGGGCTGGGATGAAAAACTGTTTTTT. Its translation: CASSSRQGWDEKLFF. The full variable domain, completed using reference TRBV13 and TRBJ1-4, is AAGVIQSPRHLIKEKRETATLKCYPIPRHDTVYWYQQGPGQDPQFLISFYEKMQSDKGSIPDRFSAQQFSDYHSELNMSSLELGDSALYFCASSSRQGWDEKLFFGSGTQLSVL.

This chain joins TRBV4-3 and TRBJ2-3, with D perhaps matching TRBD2 (5 bases). The V gene lost 2 bases and the J gene lost 4 bases, with 13 bases spanning the gap. The germline CDR1 and CDR2 sequences are LGHNA and YSLEER. The CDR3 has 15 residues. CDR3 loop: CASSQNPAGPDTQYF. In nucleotides, the CDR3 is TGCGCCAGCAGCCAAAACCCGGCGGGTCCAGATACGCAGTATTTT.

V and J are TRBV7-8 and TRBJ2-1, with a possible D match to TRBD2 (5 bases). The germline V and J ends were trimmed by 5 bases and 2 bases, with 25 bases remaining between them. Looked up from germline, CDR1 is SGHVS and CDR2 is FQNEAQ. The CDR3 covers 19 residues. The CDR3 protein is CASSPEVDMERRTYNEQFF. The CDR3, as DNA: TGTGCCAGCAGCCCGGAGGTCGATATGGAAAGGAGAACCTACAATGAGCAGTTCTTC.

CDR3 nucleotide sequence: TGTGCCAGCAGCAAAGACAGGGTGGAAAAACTGTTTTTT. It yields the protein CASSKDRVEKLFF. The V call is TRBV7-2, the J call TRBJ1-4, with 7 bases that match TRBD1. The CDR3 consists of 13 residues. The trim removed 5 bases at V and 8 bases at J, leaving 5 bases unmatched. Germline-derived CDR1 and CDR2 are SGHTA and FQGNSA.

The rearrangement links TRBV6-1 to TRBJ1-1, with D possibly matching TRBD1 (5 bases). Germline V gives CDR1 MNHNS, CDR2 SASEGT. V was cut by 3 bases and J by 0 bases, with 8 bases left in between. The CDR3 has 14 residues. The CDR3 sequence is CASSEWGVNTEAFF. The CDR3 nucleotides are TGTGCCAGCAGTGAGTGGGGGGTGAACACTGAAGCTTTCTTT.

The sample holds a few counts of this clonotype. This likely comes from a read error, as the CDR3 has no conserved phenylalanine or tryptophan at its end. The V gene is TRBV6-2 or TRBV6-3, the J gene TRBJ2-6; no clear D. Trimming left V 6 bases short and J 4 bases short, with 13 bases between. This CDR3 spans 15 amino acids. The germline V gene has CDR1 MNHEY and CDR2 SVGEGT. The CDR3 spells CASSPVETGANVLTS. CDR3 bases: TGTGCCAGCAGCCCCGTGGAGACCGGGGCCAACGTCCTGACTTCC.

The rearrangement links TRBV6-8 to TRBJ2-7; 9 bases agree with TRBD2. CDR1 is MNHGY and CDR2 is SAAAGT in the germline V gene. With 6 bases clipped from V and 5 bases from J, the junction kept 11 bases outside the gene matches. The CDR3 sequence is 15 residues long. CDR3 in amino acids: CASRPGLAGRHEQYF. CDR3 nucleotides: TGTGCCAGCAGGCCGGGCCTAGCGGGGCGCCACGAGCAGTACTTC.

This clonotype has more than one count but fewer than ten. The gene calls are TRBV7-8 and TRBJ2-4, with D possibly being TRBD2 (6 bases). This CDR3 region has 16 residues. V lost 4 bases, J lost 1 base, and 14 bases lay in between. The germline V gene has CDR1 SGHVS and CDR2 FQNEAQ. DNA of the CDR3: TGTGCCAGCAGCTCCCGACTAGGAGGGGCCAAAAACATTCAGTACTTC. Translating it yields CASSSRLGGAKNIQYF.

This clonotype was seen repeatedly, ten times or more. This sequence joins TRBV7-2 and TRBJ1-5; TRBD1 is a possible D gene (5 bases). From germline, CDR1 is SGHTA and CDR2 FQGNSA. The CDR3 loop spans 13 amino acids. Trimming cost V 6 bases and J 7 bases, with 13 bases left between them. Written as DNA, the CDR3 is TGTGCCAGCAGTTTATCGCGGGGGCAGCCCCAGCATTTT. This gives the protein CASSLSRGQPQHF.

This clonotype has only a few counts. The chain employs TRBV6-5 and TRBJ2-7; D may be TRBD1 or TRBD2 (5 bases each). The V end was cut by 4 bases, the J end by 2 bases, with 15 bases between. The CDR3 totals 15 residues. Germline V gives CDR1 MNHEY, CDR2 SVGAGI. The CDR3 coding sequence is TGTGCCAGCAGTTTTCGCCCCCCGGGACCCTACGAGCAGTACTTC. This codes for CASSFRPPGPYEQYF.

The chain employs TRBV5-1 and TRBJ2-7; 9 nucleotides align to TRBD1. With V trimmed by 2 bases and J by 7 bases, 16 bases remained unmatched. The CDR3 consists of 17 residues. Germline assignment: CDR1 SGHRS and CDR2 YFSETQ. The CDR3 protein is CASSLRPGQGPSGEQYF. For the CDR3, the DNA is TGCGCCAGCAGCTTAAGGCCGGGACAGGGACCCTCGGGGGAGCAGTACTTC.

The sample holds a few counts of this clonotype. The chain has TRBV7-2 and TRBJ1-5; D gene unclear. CDR1 is SGHTA, CDR2 FQGNSA, per germline. V lost 0 bases, J lost 1 base, and 7 bases lay in between. This CDR3 has 15 amino acids. CDR3 DNA sequence: TGTGCCAGCAGCTTAGCGGGCTGGAGCAATCAGCCCCAGCATTTT. Protein: CASSLAGWSNQPQHF.

This clonotype showed up just a few times. V gene TRBV7-2 combines with J gene TRBJ2-7; 7 bases line up with TRBD1. The J segment lost 4 bases and the V segment lost 8 bases, leaving 8 bases of the junction unmatched. The germline CDR1 and CDR2 sequences are SGHTA and FQGNSA. The CDR3 is made up of 13 amino acids. The CDR3 protein is CASPRRGPYEQYF. The CDR3 nucleotides are TGTGCCAGCCCCCGAAGGGGGCCTTACGAGCAGTACTTC.

The chain joins TRBV27 to TRBJ1-4, with D unresolved. Trimming took 3 bases from V and 10 from J, leaving 12 bases between them. The germline V gene has CDR1 MNHEY and CDR2 SMNVEV (reference sequence). The CDR3 sequence is 13 residues long. CDR3 bases: TGTGCCAGCAGTTTGACCGAAAGTAGAAAACTGTTTTTT. It translates to CASSLTESRKLFF.